This TCR beta chain was sequenced for a study of blood T cells in healthy people across ages. Across the whole study: Per every two T cells, about one barcoded beta molecule was captured by template switching. Whole-study results and caveats: Reliance upon unsorted PBMCs precluded definitive naive versus antigen-experienced comparison. No one knew whether donors had CMV, which possibly confounded expanded clonotype changes.

From germline, CDR1 is SGHNT and CDR2 YENEEA. This CDR3 contains 15 residues. Next came a second PCR, run for roughly 7 to 12 cycles, which used a sample-barcoded 5' primer along with a J-beta primer mix. Every cDNA molecule carried a tag from a template-switch adaptor bearing 12 random nucleotides. Via MiXCR, TCRdb re-called the 5' RACE reads, giving one row per CDR3 protein. The data contain about 1 million distinct CDR3 sequences, approximately 25% of them singletons. This clonotype appeared a single time. Its target is unknown. These data were likewise used in another study, on T cells of mothers and their children.

The clonotype originates from a girl under 10 years old in good health. Material for sequencing was blood. The V gene is TRBV11-3, the J gene TRBJ2-5; 10 bases agree with TRBD1. The closer fit of TRBJ2-7 to the DNA end suggests the J call may be wrong. The CDR3 coding sequence is TGTGCCAGCAGCCCCATGCAAAGGACAGGGGGCGAGCAGTACTTC. It specifies CASSPMQRTGGEQYF.